The 3 T cell receptor beta chains below come from one sample, sequenced in a study of circulating CD8 cells and anti-PD-1 response in melanoma. TCR libraries were prepared from approximately 15 ng of total RNA with the QIAseq Immune Repertoire TCR panel. TCRdb re-derived calls from the reads in MiXCR, one entry per CDR3 protein. The table shows some 600 distinct CDR3 sequences, with 5.8% occurring only once. Sorting of live CD3+CD8+TCRalphabeta+ cells by PD-1 and/or TIGIT gave four subsets. The sample consisted of CD8+ T cells from PBMCs, taken at baseline or after one month of anti-PD-1 therapy (not recorded which). These receptor sequences come from a human donor with melanoma.

By share, this clonotype counts as large. This sequence joins TRBV19 and TRBJ2-1, with D possibly TRBD2 on 5 matching bases. Trimming removed 3 bases at V and 6 bases at J, with 12 bases between. The CDR3 has 14 residues. CDR1 and CDR2 from the germline V gene are LNHDA and SQIVND (reference sequence). CDR3 loop: CASSIWAGGNEQFF. In DNA, the CDR3 is TGTGCCAGTAGTATCTGGGCAGGAGGCAATGAGCAGTTCTTC. Full variable domain (outside the CDR3, taken from reference TRBV19 and TRBJ2-1): DGGITQSPKYLFRKEGQNVTLSCEQNLNHDAMYWYRQDPGQGLRLIYYSQIVNDFQKGDIAEGYSVSREKKESFPLTVTSAQKNPTAFYLCASSIWAGGNEQFFGPGTRLTVL.

Sample share makes this clonotype medium-sized. The chain is built from TRBV11-2 and TRBJ2-5; D tentatively fits TRBD1 or TRBD2 (5 bases each). Germline V gene lookup returns CDR1 SGHAT and CDR2 FQNNGV. The CDR3 length is 15 residues. V lost 0 bases and J 5 bases, leaving 13 bases between the germline ends. CDR3: CASSLEGDLEETQYF. CDR3 DNA sequence: TGTGCCAGCAGCTTAGAGGGGGACCTGGAGGAGACCCAGTACTTC.

The sample holds a few counts of this clonotype. The chain uses TRBV27 and TRBJ2-7; TRBD1 or TRBD2 may be the D gene (5 bases each). This CDR3 region has 15 residues. Between the trimmed V and J ends, which lost 4 bases and 3 bases, there was a span of 16 bases. Germline-derived CDR1 and CDR2 are MNHEY and SMNVEV (reference sequence). The CDR3, as DNA: TGTGCCAGCAGTTGGGGACGAGGGGCGAACTACGAGCAGTACTTC. Its protein is CASSWGRGANYEQYF.